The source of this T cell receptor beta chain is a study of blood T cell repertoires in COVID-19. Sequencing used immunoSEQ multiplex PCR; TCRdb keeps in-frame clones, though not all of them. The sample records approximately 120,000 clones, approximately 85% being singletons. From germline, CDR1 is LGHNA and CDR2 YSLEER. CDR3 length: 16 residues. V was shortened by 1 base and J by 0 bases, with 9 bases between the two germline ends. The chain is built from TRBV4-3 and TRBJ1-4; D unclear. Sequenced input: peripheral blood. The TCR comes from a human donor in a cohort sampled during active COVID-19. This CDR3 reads CASSQGVRATNEKLFF. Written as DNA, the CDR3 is TGCGCCAGCAGCCAAGGGGTCCGGGCAACTAATGAAAAACTGTTTTTT.